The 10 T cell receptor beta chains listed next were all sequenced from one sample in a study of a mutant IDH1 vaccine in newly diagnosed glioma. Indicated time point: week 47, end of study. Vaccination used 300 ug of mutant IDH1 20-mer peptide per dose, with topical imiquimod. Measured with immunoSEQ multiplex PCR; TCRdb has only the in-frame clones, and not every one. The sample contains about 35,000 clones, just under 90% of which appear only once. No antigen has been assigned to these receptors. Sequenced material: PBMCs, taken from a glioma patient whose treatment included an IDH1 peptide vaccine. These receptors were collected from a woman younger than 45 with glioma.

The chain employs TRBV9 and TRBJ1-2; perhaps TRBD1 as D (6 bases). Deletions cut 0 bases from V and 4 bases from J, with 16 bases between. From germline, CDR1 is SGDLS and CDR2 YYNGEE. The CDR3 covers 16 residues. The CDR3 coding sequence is TGTGCCAGCAGCGTAGTCCTGGACAGTAACTTCTATGGCTACACCTTC. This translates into CASSVVLDSNFYGYTF. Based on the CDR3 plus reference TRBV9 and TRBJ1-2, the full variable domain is DSGVTQTPKHLITATGQRVTLRCSPRSGDLSVYWYQQSLDQGLQFLIQYYNGEERAKGNILERFSAQQFPDLHSELNLSSLELGDSALYFCASSVVLDSNFYGYTFGSGTRLTVV.

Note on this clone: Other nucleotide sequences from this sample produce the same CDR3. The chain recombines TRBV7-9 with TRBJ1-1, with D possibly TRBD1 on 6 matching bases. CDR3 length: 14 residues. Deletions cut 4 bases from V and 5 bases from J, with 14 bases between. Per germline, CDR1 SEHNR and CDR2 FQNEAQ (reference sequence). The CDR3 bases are TGTGCCAGCAGCTGGGAGGGGGTAGGAACTGAAGCTTTCTTT. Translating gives CASSWEGVGTEAFF.

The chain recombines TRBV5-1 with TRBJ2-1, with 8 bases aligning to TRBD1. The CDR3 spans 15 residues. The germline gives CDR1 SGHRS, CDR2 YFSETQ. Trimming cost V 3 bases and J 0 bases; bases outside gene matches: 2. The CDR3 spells CASSSDRDSYNEQFF. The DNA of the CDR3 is TGCGCCAGCAGCTCGGACAGGGACTCCTACAATGAGCAGTTCTTC.

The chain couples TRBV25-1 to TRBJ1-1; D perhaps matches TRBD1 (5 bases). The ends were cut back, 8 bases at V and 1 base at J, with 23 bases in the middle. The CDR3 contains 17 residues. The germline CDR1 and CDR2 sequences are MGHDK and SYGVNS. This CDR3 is CASVAMGVKVPNTEAFF. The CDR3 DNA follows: TGTGCCAGCGTCGCCATGGGGGTGAAGGTACCGAACACTGAAGCTTTCTTT.

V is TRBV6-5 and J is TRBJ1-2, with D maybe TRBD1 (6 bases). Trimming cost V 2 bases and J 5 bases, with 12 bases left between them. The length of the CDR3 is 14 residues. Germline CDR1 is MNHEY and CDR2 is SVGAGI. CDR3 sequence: CASSYGTGTYGYTF. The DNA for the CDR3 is TGTGCCAGCAGTTACGGTACAGGGACATATGGCTACACCTTC.

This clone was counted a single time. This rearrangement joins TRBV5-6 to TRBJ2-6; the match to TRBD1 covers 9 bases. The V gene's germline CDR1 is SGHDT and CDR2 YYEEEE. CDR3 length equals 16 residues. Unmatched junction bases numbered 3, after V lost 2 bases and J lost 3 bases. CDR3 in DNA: TGTGCCAGCAGCTTTGGGGACAGGGTTGGGGCCAACGTCCTGACTTTC. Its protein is CASSFGDRVGANVLTF.

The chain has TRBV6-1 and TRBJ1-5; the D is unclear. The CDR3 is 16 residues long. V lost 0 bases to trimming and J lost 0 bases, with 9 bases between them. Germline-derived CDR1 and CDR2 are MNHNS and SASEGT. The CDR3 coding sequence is TGTGCCAGCAGTGAAGCGGCAGGTCTTAGCAATCAGCCCCAGCATTTT. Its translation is CASSEAAGLSNQPQHF.

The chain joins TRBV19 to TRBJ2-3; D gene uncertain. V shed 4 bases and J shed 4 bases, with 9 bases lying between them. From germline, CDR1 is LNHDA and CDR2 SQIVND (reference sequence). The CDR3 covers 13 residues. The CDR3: CASSSPPSDTQYF. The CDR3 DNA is TGTGCCAGTAGTAGCCCCCCGTCAGATACGCAGTATTTT.

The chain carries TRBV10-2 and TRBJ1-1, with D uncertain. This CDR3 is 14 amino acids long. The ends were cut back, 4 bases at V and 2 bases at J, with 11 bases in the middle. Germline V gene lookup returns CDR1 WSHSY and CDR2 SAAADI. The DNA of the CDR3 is TGCGCCAGCAGTGTGACTGGGTCTAACACTGAAGCTTTCTTT. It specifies CASSVTGSNTEAFF.

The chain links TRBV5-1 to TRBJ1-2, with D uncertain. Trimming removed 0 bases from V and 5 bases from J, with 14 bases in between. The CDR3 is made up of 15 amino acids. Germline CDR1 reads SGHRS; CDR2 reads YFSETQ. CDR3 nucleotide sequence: TGCGCCAGCAGCTTGGGTCCACAAGAGGAGTATGGCTACACCTTC. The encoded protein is CASSLGPQEEYGYTF.